This entry lists 20 T cell receptor beta chains sequenced from one sample in a study of CD8 T cells in Susac syndrome. When the RNA was reverse transcribed, random hexamers were used with an input of roughly 0.45 to 1 ug. TCRdb reanalysed the immunoSEQ multiplex PCR reads using MiXCR and keeps one entry per CDR3 protein. The sample lists 200,000 to 250,000 distinct CDR3 sequences; 95% were seen once. The sample consisted of CD4+ T cells from PBMCs. These receptors all come from a human donor with multiple sclerosis.

J is TRBJ2-2 and V is TRBV29-1; 7 bases match TRBD2. After removal of 6 bases from V and 7 bases from J, the junction contained 8 bases not matched to a gene. Looked up from germline, CDR1 is SQVTM and CDR2 is ANQGSEA. The CDR3 loop spans 13 amino acids. The CDR3 DNA reads as TGCAGCGTCGCGGGAGTAAGTGGCGGGGAGCTGTTTTTT. The encoded protein is CSVAGVSGGELFF.

V and J are TRBV7-9 and TRBJ2-7; 7 bases agree with TRBD2. The CDR3 covers 14 residues. V trimming: 5 bases; J trimming: 10 bases; junction bases outside the gene matches: 14. Germline V gives CDR1 SEHNR, CDR2 FQNEAQ (reference sequence). CDR3 sequence (DNA): TGTGCCAGCAGCACAAGACTAGCCGAACGGCTACAGTACTTC. Its protein is CASSTRLAERLQYF.

This chain links TRBV5-4 with TRBJ2-2, with a possible D match to TRBD2 (6 bases). V lost 3 bases to trimming and J lost 5 bases, with 20 bases between them. The CDR3 contains 17 residues. CDR1 is SGHNT, CDR2 YYREEE, per germline (reference sequence). The CDR3 sequence is CASSSNTRRGGTGELFF. The CDR3 DNA sequence: TGTGCCAGCAGCTCCAACACGCGGAGGGGCGGAACCGGGGAGCTGTTTTTT.

This chain links TRBV12-3 or TRBV12-4 with TRBJ2-3; D may match TRBD1 or TRBD2 (6 bases each). This CDR3 contains 14 residues. V was shortened by 3 bases and J by 2 bases, with 9 bases between the two germline ends. The CDR3 DNA reads TGTGCCAGCAGTTTGGGGGGCTACACAGATACGCAGTATTTT. It translates to CASSLGGYTDTQYF.

The V and J genes are TRBV9 and TRBJ2-3, with 7 nucleotides matching TRBD1. The V segment lost 3 bases and the J segment 2 bases; nucleotides outside the gene matches: 6. This CDR3 has 15 amino acids. Germline V gene data show CDR1 as SGDLS and CDR2 as YYNGEE. This CDR3 reads CASSEQGTFTDTQYF. The DNA for the CDR3 is TGTGCCAGCAGCGAACAGGGGACCTTCACAGATACGCAGTATTTT.

The chain uses TRBV24-1 and TRBJ2-1; D may be TRBD1 (6 bases). The V end was cut by 4 bases, the J end by 8 bases, with 17 bases between. CDR3 length equals 15 residues. CDR1 is KGHDR and CDR2 is SFDVKD in the germline V gene. The CDR3 coding sequence is TGTGCCACCAGTGACCGTCACAGGGAGATAGATGAGCAGTTCTTC. Protein sequence: CATSDRHREIDEQFF.

The V and J genes are TRBV14 and TRBJ1-1; TRBD1 might be the D (6 bases). The CDR3 runs 13 residues. Germline V gene lookup returns CDR1 SGHDN and CDR2 FVKESK. Trimming stripped 7 bases from V and 5 bases from J, with 14 bases between. The CDR3 coding sequence is TGTGCCAGCACCTGGGGGCGTGCAACTGAAGCTTTCTTT. Translation gives CASTWGRATEAFF.

The CDR3 DNA reads as TGTGCCAGCAGCCCCCGCAGGGGATCCTACGAGCAGTACTTC. This codes for CASSPRRGSYEQYF. J is TRBJ2-7 and V is TRBV3-1; perhaps TRBD1 as D (6 bases). Looked up from germline, CDR1 is LGHDT and CDR2 is YNNKEL (reference sequence). CDR3 length: 14 residues. V was trimmed by 4 bases and J by 1 base, leaving 11 bases between them.

The chain employs TRBV30 and TRBJ1-2, with D possibly TRBD1 on 5 matching bases. The CDR3 spans 12 residues. Trimming cost V 5 bases and J 5 bases, with 12 bases left between them. CDR1 and CDR2 from the germline V gene are GTSNPN and SVGIG (reference sequence). CDR3 amino acids: CAWDARGYGYTF. The CDR3 DNA reads as TGTGCCTGGGACGCCCGGGGGTATGGCTACACCTTC.

The J gene is TRBJ1-2, the V gene TRBV29-1, with TRBD1 identical over 8 bases. CDR1 SQVTM and CDR2 ANQGSEA come from the germline V gene. This CDR3 has 12 residues. J gave up 8 bases and V 4 bases, and 6 bases lay outside the gene matches. The CDR3 is CSVGIRDRGYTF. As DNA, the CDR3 is TGCAGCGTTGGAATCCGGGACAGGGGCTACACCTTC.

The table lists this clonotype with a count of one. The J gene is TRBJ2-1, the V gene TRBV7-3, with D perhaps matching TRBD1 or TRBD2 (6 bases each). With 1 base removed from V and 0 bases from J, the gap between germline ends came to 16 bases. The CDR3 is 18 amino acids. Looked up from germline, CDR1 is SGHTA and CDR2 is FQGTGA. The CDR3 DNA sequence: TGTGCCAGCAGCTTAAAGGAAGGGAAGGGGGGCTCCTACAATGAGCAGTTCTTC. It encodes CASSLKEGKGGSYNEQFF.

This sequence joins TRBV9 and TRBJ2-2, with D hard to call. V was trimmed by 4 bases and J by 7 bases, leaving 23 bases between them. Germline V gives CDR1 SGDLS, CDR2 YYNGEE. The CDR3 length is 17 residues. The CDR3 region has the DNA TGTGCCAGCAGCCCCCTCCAGGAACGAGTGTTAGTCGGGGAGCTGTTTTTT. Translated: CASSPLQERVLVGELFF.

The rearrangement uses TRBV2 and TRBJ2-3; TRBD2 might be the D (7 bases). CDR1 SNHLY and CDR2 FYNNEI come from the germline V gene. Trimming took off 8 bases at V and 6 bases at J, with 15 bases between the two ends. The CDR3 runs 13 residues. The CDR3 loop is CASGGGVADTQYF. The DNA for the CDR3 is TGTGCCAGCGGAGGGGGGGTAGCGGATACGCAGTATTTT.

The chain carries TRBV5-1 and TRBJ2-1; 9 bases agree with TRBD2. The CDR3 has 18 residues. The germline CDR1 and CDR2 sequences are SGHRS and YFSETQ. The V and J ends lost 0 bases and 4 bases, in that order; junction bases with no gene match: 11. The CDR3 loop is CASSLVKGLAGPYNEQFF. The CDR3, as DNA: TGCGCCAGCAGCTTGGTTAAAGGCCTAGCGGGGCCATACAATGAGCAGTTCTTC.

Turning to this clonotype: Germline is not matched at one junction end, which may reflect a read error. This chain joins TRBV11-2 and TRBJ1-1; D is undetermined. CDR1 and CDR2 (germline): SGHAT, FQNNGV. The CDR3 totals 12 residues. For the CDR3, the DNA is TGTGCCAGCAGCTTCCAAGACACTGAAGTTTTCTTT. This translates into CASSFQDTEVFF. Combining the CDR3 with reference TRBV11-2 and TRBJ1-1 gives the whole variable domain EAGVAQSPRYKIIEKRQSVAFWCNPISGHATLYWYQQILGQGPKLLIQFQNNGVVDDSQLPKDRFSAERLKGVDSTLKIQPAKLEDSAVYLCASSFQDTEVFFGQGTRLTVV.

In this sample, this clonotype turned up a few times. The chain uses TRBV20-1 and TRBJ2-7, with D possibly being TRBD2 (5 bases). This CDR3 region has 13 residues. Trimming took 5 bases from V and 0 from J, leaving 11 bases between them. Looked up from germline, CDR1 is DFQATT and CDR2 is SNEGSKA (reference sequence). The CDR3 loop reads CSAPAGDSYEQYF. CDR3 DNA sequence: TGCAGTGCTCCCGCGGGCGACTCCTACGAGCAGTACTTC.

The chain links TRBV5-1 to TRBJ2-6, with 7 bases aligning to TRBD2. The CDR3 runs to 17 residues. CDR1 is SGHRS, CDR2 YFSETQ, per germline. With 6 bases clipped from V and 2 bases from J, the junction kept 11 bases outside the gene matches. CDR3 loop: CASTPGGGSPGANVLTF. CDR3 bases: TGCGCCAGCACCCCCGGAGGCGGGAGTCCTGGGGCCAACGTCCTGACTTTC.

The gene calls are TRBV28 and TRBJ2-1; D is tentatively TRBD1 or TRBD2 (5 bases each). CDR1 is MDHEN, CDR2 SYDVKM, per germline. The CDR3 is 18 amino acids. The V end was cut by 5 bases, the J end by 3 bases, with 23 bases between. The CDR3 loop reads CASSPFSLAGADYNEQFF. The DNA of the CDR3 is TGTGCCAGCAGTCCTTTTTCCCTCGCCGGGGCGGACTACAATGAGCAGTTCTTC.

The V and J genes are TRBV20-1 and TRBJ1-2; 10 bases map to TRBD1. This CDR3 has 13 amino acids. The germline gives CDR1 DFQATT, CDR2 SNEGSKA (reference sequence). V lost 0 bases to trimming and J lost 7 bases; unmatched junction nucleotides: 2. The CDR3 nucleotides read TGCAGTGCTAGAGATCGGACAGGGGGTGGCTACACCTTC. Protein sequence: CSARDRTGGGYTF.

The chain combines TRBV9 with TRBJ2-7; 15 nucleotides agree with TRBD2. This CDR3 has 17 amino acids. V was clipped by 2 bases and J by 3 bases; unmatched bases: 6. Germline CDR1 and CDR2: SGDLS and YYNGEE. Here the CDR3 DNA reads TGTGCCAGCAGCGTGGGACTAGCGGGAGGCTACAACTACGAGCAGTACTTC. This translates into CASSVGLAGGYNYEQYF.